These 10 T cell receptor beta chains were sequenced from one sample in a study of blood T cells in healthy people across ages. A sample-barcoded 5' primer and a J-beta primer mix were used in a second PCR of about 7 to 12 cycles. TCRdb re-called the 5' RACE reads with MiXCR, one entry per CDR3 protein. The sample lists 700,000 or so distinct CDR3 sequences, around two fifths occurring once. The specimen was blood. The receptors come from a man of 80 years or more in good health.

For this clonotype: One end of the junction fails to match germline, which may point to a read error. The chain employs TRBV11-2 and TRBJ1-2; TRBD1 is a possible D gene (5 bases). CDR3 length: 13 amino acids. Germline V lookup: CDR1 SGHAT, CDR2 FQNNGV. The CDR3 loop is CVSSDWGTSGYTF. The CDR3 DNA follows: TGTGTCAGCAGCGACTGGGGGACTTCTGGCTACACCTTC. Supplemented by reference TRBV11-2 and TRBJ1-2, the full variable domain reads EAGVAQSPRYKIIEKRQSVAFWCNPISGHATLYWYQQILGQGPKLLIQFQNNGVVDDSQLPKDRFSAERLKGVDSTLKIQPAKLEDSAVYLCVSSDWGTSGYTFGSGTRLTVV.

There are a few counts of this clonotype. The chain links TRBV5-4 to TRBJ2-1; D not resolved. CDR3 length: 14 amino acids. V was pared by 4 bases and J by 2 bases, with 10 bases between. Germline CDR1 SGHNT, CDR2 YYREEE (reference sequence). Written as DNA, the CDR3 is TGTGCCAGCAGCAACGAGCTGACCTACAATGAGCAGTTCTTC. This encodes CASSNELTYNEQFF.

The table lists this clonotype with a count of one. This may be a read error: a much more frequent sequence differs by one nucleotide. The chain uses TRBV29-1 and TRBJ2-5; 13 bases fit TRBD2. With V trimmed by 6 bases and J by 11 bases, 15 bases remained unmatched. Per germline, CDR1 SQVTM and CDR2 ANQGSEA. The CDR3 extends over 15 amino acids. The CDR3 here is CSVGTGTSGNREQYF. The CDR3 DNA reads as TGCAGCGTGGGGACCGGGACTAGCGGGAACCGTGAGCAGTACTTC.

This chain links TRBV5-1 with TRBJ2-5; possible D gene TRBD1, 6 bases. Germline CDR1 reads SGHRS; CDR2 reads YFSETQ. The CDR3 is made up of 14 amino acids. V gave up 4 bases and J gave up 2 bases, with 12 bases separating them. The CDR3 sequence is CASSPRDTQETQYF. The CDR3 bases are TGCGCCAGCAGCCCCCGGGACACTCAAGAGACCCAGTACTTC.

This clonotype came up a few times. The gene calls are TRBV5-1 and TRBJ2-3, with 15 bases that match TRBD2. Germline CDR1 SGHRS, CDR2 YFSETQ. The length of the CDR3 is 17 residues. Trimming at V came to 4 bases and at J to 6 bases, leaving 9 bases not matched to a gene. This chain's CDR3 is CASSNGRGTSGRDTQYF. The CDR3 coding sequence is TGCGCCAGCAGCAACGGACGAGGGACTAGCGGGAGGGATACGCAGTATTTT.

This clonotype was detected only a few times. The chain uses TRBV6-2 or TRBV6-3 and TRBJ2-2; tentative D call: TRBD1 (5 bases). CDR3 length: 16 residues. CDR1 and CDR2 (germline): MNHEY, SVGEGT. The germline V and J ends were trimmed by 2 bases and 2 bases, with 12 bases remaining between them. The CDR3 reads CASSYRQLINTGELFF. In nucleotides, the CDR3 is TGTGCCAGCAGTTACAGACAGCTCATTAACACCGGGGAGCTGTTTTTT.

The chain recombines TRBV6-6 with TRBJ1-2; 9 positions match TRBD1. The CDR3 loop spans 17 amino acids. Germline V gene sequence: CDR1 MNHNY, CDR2 SVGAGI (reference sequence). The J segment lost 2 bases and the V segment lost 0 bases, leaving 7 bases of the junction unmatched. CDR3: CASSYSYSGTGNYGYTF. The CDR3, as DNA: TGTGCCAGCAGTTACTCCTATTCCGGGACAGGGAACTATGGCTACACCTTC.

Worth noting for this clonotype: A much larger clone is a single base away; this may be a read error. This sequence joins TRBV7-2 and TRBJ2-3, with a tentative D call TRBD1 (6 bases). Germline CDR1 is SGHTA and CDR2 is FQGNSA. The CDR3 extends over 14 amino acids. The CDR3 sequence: CASSPDGGTDTQSF. CDR3 bases: TGTGCCAGCAGCCCAGATGGGGGCACAGATACGCAGTCTTTT. Drawing the rest from reference TRBV7-2 and TRBJ2-3, the complete variable domain is GAGVSQSPSNKVTEKGKDVELRCDPISGHTALYWYRQSLGQGLEFLIYFQGNSAPDKSGLPSDRFSAERTGGSVSTLTIQRTQQEDSAVYLCASSPDGGTDTQSFGPGTRLTVL.

This clonotype showed up just once. J is TRBJ2-1 and V is TRBV20-1; TRBD1 is a possible D gene (5 bases). This CDR3 comprises 16 residues. CDR1 and CDR2 (germline): DFQATT, SNEGSKA (reference sequence). V lost 1 base and J 10 bases, leaving 23 bases between the germline ends. The CDR3 protein is CSARGRWLGPLGEQFF. CDR3 in DNA: TGCAGTGCTAGAGGTCGGTGGTTGGGGCCCCTCGGGGAGCAGTTCTTC.

The V call is TRBV20-1, the J call TRBJ1-2; tentatively, D is TRBD1 (6 bases). The length of the CDR3 is 14 residues. Germline V CDR1 and CDR2: DFQATT, SNEGSKA (reference sequence). CDR3 in amino acids: CSELTGTGCNGYTF. CDR3 in DNA: TGCAGCGAACTTACAGGGACGGGGTGTAATGGCTACACCTTC.